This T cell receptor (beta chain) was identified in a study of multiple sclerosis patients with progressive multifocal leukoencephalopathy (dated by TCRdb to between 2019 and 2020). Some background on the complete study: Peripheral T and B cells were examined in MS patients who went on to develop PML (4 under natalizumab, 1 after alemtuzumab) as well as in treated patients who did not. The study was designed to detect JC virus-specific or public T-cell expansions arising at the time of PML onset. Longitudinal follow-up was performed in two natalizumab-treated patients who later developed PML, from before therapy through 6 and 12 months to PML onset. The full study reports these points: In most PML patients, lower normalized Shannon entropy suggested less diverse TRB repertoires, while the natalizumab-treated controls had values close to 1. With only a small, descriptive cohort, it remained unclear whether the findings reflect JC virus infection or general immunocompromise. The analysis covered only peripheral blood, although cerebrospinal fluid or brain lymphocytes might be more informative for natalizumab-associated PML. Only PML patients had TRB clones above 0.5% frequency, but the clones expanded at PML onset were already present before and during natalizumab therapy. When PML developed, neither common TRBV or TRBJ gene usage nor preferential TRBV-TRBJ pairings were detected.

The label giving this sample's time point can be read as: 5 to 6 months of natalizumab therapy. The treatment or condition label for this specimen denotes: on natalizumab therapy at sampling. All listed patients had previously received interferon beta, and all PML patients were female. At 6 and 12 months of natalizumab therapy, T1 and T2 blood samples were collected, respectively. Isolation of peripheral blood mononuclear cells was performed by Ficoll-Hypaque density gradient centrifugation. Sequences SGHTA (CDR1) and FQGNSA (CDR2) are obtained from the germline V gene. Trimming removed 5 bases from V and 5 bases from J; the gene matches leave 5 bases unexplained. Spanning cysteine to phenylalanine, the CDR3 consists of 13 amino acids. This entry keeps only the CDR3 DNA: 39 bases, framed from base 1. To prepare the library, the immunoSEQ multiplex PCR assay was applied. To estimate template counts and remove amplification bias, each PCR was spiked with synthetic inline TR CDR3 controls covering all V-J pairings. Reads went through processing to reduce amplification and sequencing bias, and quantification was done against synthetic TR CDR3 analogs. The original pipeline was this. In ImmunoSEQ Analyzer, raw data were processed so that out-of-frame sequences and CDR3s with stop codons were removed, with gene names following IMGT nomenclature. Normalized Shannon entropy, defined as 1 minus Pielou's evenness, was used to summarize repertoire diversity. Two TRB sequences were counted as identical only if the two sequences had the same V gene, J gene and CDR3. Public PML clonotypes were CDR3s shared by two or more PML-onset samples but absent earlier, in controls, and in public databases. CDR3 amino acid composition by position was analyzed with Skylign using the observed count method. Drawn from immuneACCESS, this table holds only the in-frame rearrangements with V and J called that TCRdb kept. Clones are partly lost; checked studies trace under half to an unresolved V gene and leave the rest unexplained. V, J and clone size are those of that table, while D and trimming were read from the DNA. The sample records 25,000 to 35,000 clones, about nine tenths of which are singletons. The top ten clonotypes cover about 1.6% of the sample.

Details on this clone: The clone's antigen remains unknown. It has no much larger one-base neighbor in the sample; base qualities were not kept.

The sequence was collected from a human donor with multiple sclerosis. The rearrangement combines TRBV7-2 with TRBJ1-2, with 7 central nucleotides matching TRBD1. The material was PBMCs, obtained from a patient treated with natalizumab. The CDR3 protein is CASSAQGQYGYTF. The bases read TGTGCCAGCAGCGCGCAGGGACAGTATGGCTACACCTTC.